One sample yielded the 13 T cell receptor beta chains listed below, sequenced in a study of shared clonotypes between healthy human individuals. TCRdb's copy holds only in-frame clones and misses some; the assay was immunoSEQ multiplex PCR. Of millions of clones in the sample, just over 90% were seen once. Material: naive CD4+ T cells sorted from blood. Subset of the sample: CD45RA+ positively selected. The receptors shown here come from a man aged 18 to 29 in good health.

This sequence joins TRBV9 and TRBJ2-1; D may correspond to TRBD1 or TRBD2 (6 bases each). CDR1 is SGDLS, CDR2 YYNGEE, per germline. Trimming cost V 3 bases and J 7 bases, with 14 bases left between them. CDR3 length equals 14 residues. The CDR3 DNA sequence: TGTGCCAGCAGCGGGGGGGACATTAGAAATGAGCAGTTCTTC. Its protein product is CASSGGDIRNEQFF.

The chain carries TRBV6-1 and TRBJ2-2; no clear D. CDR1 and CDR2 (germline): MNHNS, SASEGT. V lost 4 bases, J lost 7 bases, and 7 bases lay in between. This CDR3 has 12 amino acids. The DNA of the CDR3 is TGTGCCAGCAGTGCGGCTATCGGGGAGCTGTTTTTT. It is translated as CASSAAIGELFF.

The V gene is TRBV27, the J gene TRBJ1-2; D is perhaps TRBD1 (6 bases). Germline loops: CDR1 MNHEY, CDR2 SMNVEV (reference sequence). This CDR3 spans 17 amino acids. Trimming cost V 7 bases and J 3 bases, with 24 bases left between them. The CDR3 region is CASTPRVLQGSYYGYTF. CDR3 bases: TGTGCCAGCACGCCAAGGGTGTTGCAGGGGTCTTACTATGGCTACACCTTC.

V is TRBV11-2 and J is TRBJ1-1; D possibly corresponds to TRBD1 (6 bases). The CDR3 length is 16 residues. V lost 1 base and J lost 4, with 16 bases in between. CDR1 and CDR2 (germline): SGHAT, FQNNGV. This CDR3 reads CASSLGRGAVFTEAFF. Written as DNA, the CDR3 is TGTGCCAGCAGCTTAGGTCGGGGGGCGGTTTTCACTGAAGCTTTCTTT.

A note on this clone: The same CDR3 is also encoded by other DNA sequences in this sample. This sequence joins TRBV2 and TRBJ2-2, with TRBD2 matching 8 bases. The junction had 2 bases not matched to a gene; V was cut back by 4 bases and J by 4 bases. The CDR3 covers 14 residues. Germline V gene sequence: CDR1 SNHLY, CDR2 FYNNEI. The CDR3, as DNA: TGTGCCAGCAGTGGAACTAGCGGCACCGGGGAGCTGTTTTTT. Translation gives CASSGTSGTGELFF.

This chain uses TRBV28 with TRBJ1-4, with D unresolved. Germline V gives CDR1 MDHEN, CDR2 SYDVKM. V lost 7 bases to trimming and J lost 8 bases, with 17 bases between them. The CDR3 has 14 residues. CDR3 sequence reads: CASTSSRGGEKLFF. CDR3 nucleotide sequence: TGTGCCAGCACCTCAAGTCGGGGTGGGGAAAAACTGTTTTTT.

The chain recombines TRBV15 with TRBJ2-5; 7 bases fit TRBD1. This CDR3 spans 16 amino acids. Germline CDR1 LNHNV, CDR2 YYDKDF (reference sequence). The V and J ends lost 5 bases and 5 bases, in that order; junction bases with no gene match: 14. The CDR3 reads CATSPPGRGQGETQYF. In DNA form, the CDR3 reads TGTGCCACCAGCCCCCCGGGTAGGGGGCAAGGGGAGACCCAGTACTTC.

This chain uses TRBV29-1 with TRBJ2-2, with 8 nucleotides matching TRBD2. J was trimmed by 5 bases and V by 6 bases; bases with no gene match: 11. The germline V gene has CDR1 SQVTM and CDR2 ANQGSEA. This CDR3 spans 15 amino acids. The CDR3 sequence is CSVGTRGLETGELFF. CDR3 bases: TGCAGCGTCGGGACTAGAGGTCTGGAGACCGGGGAGCTGTTTTTT.

This chain joins TRBV6-5 and TRBJ2-5; D perhaps matches TRBD2 (6 bases). Germline V gene sequence: CDR1 MNHEY, CDR2 SVGAGI. Deletions cut 2 bases from V and 5 bases from J, with 12 bases between. This CDR3 is built from 14 residues. Here the CDR3 reads CASSYGRPRETQYF. CDR3 in DNA: TGTGCCAGCAGTTACGGGAGGCCCCGGGAGACCCAGTACTTC.

The chain links TRBV6-1 to TRBJ2-3; D might be TRBD2 (5 bases). The germline V gene has CDR1 MNHNS and CDR2 SASEGT. CDR3 length: 12 amino acids. The ends were cut back, 7 bases at V and 3 bases at J, with 8 bases in the middle. The CDR3 DNA reads TGTGCCAGCACCAGGAGGACAGATACGCAGTATTTT. This translates into CASTRRTDTQYF.

The chain has TRBV30 and TRBJ2-3; TRBD1 is a possible D gene (7 bases). The CDR3 contains 14 residues. Trimming shortened V by 2 bases and J by 3 bases, and 12 bases separated the two germline ends. Germline V gives CDR1 GTSNPN, CDR2 SVGIG (reference sequence). The CDR3 nucleotides are TGTGCCTGGAGTCAGGGGGGATTGACAGATACGCAGTATTTT. It codes for CAWSQGGLTDTQYF.

About this clone itself: In the same sample, other DNA sequences code for this CDR3. J is TRBJ2-3 and V is TRBV6-1; no reliable D call. V was pared by 5 bases and J by 6 bases, with 6 bases between. Germline assignment: CDR1 MNHNS and CDR2 SASEGT. The CDR3 contains 11 residues. The CDR3 sequence: CASSSGDTQYF. The CDR3, as DNA: TGTGCCAGCAGTTCCGGGGATACGCAGTATTTT.

The rearrangement links TRBV6-5 to TRBJ1-5; 8 nucleotides line up with TRBD1. CDR3 length equals 15 residues. The junction had 7 bases not matched to a gene; V was cut back by 6 bases and J by 3 bases. CDR1 is MNHEY, CDR2 SVGAGI, per germline. CDR3 bases: TGTGCCAGCAGCCAGACAGGGGTCTACAATCAGCCCCAGCATTTT. This translates into CASSQTGVYNQPQHF.